Shown below are 22 T cell receptor beta chains from a single sample sequenced in a study of CD8 T cells in ankylosing spondylitis. TCRdb called the 5' RACE reads again in MiXCR, with one record for every CDR3 protein. The table shows a few hundred thousand distinct CDR3 sequences, with around 21% occurring only once. Source material: blood, either unsorted or a sorted T cell fraction (not recorded which). Source of these receptors: a female donor with ankylosing spondylitis or in good health (not recorded which).

This clonotype was detected many times. The gene calls are TRBV29-1 and TRBJ1-2, with TRBD1 matching 11 bases. CDR1 SQVTM and CDR2 ANQGSEA come from the germline V gene. The V gene end was trimmed by 8 bases and the J gene end by 2 bases; junction bases not matched to a gene: 4. This CDR3 comprises 13 residues. The CDR3 nucleotides are TGCAGCACGGGACAGGGGGAGAACTATGGCTACACCTTC. This codes for CSTGQGENYGYTF. The whole variable domain, remainder taken from reference TRBV29-1 and TRBJ1-2, is SAVISQKPSRDICQRGTSLTIQCQVDSQVTMMFWYRQQPGQSLTLIATANQGSEATYESGFVIDKFPISRPNLTFSTLTVSNMSPEDSSIYLCSTGQGENYGYTFGSGTRLTVV.

This clonotype was seen only a few times. The chain carries TRBV5-6 and TRBJ2-7; no reliable D call. Germline assignment: CDR1 SGHDT and CDR2 YYEEEE. The ends were cut back, 2 bases at V and 3 bases at J, with 9 bases in the middle. The CDR3 runs 13 residues. The CDR3 here is CASSFRPNYEQYF. The CDR3 nucleotides are TGTGCCAGCAGCTTTCGGCCCAACTACGAGCAGTACTTC.

The rearrangement joins TRBV6-2 or TRBV6-3 to TRBJ2-7, with 7 bases that match TRBD1. V lost 10 bases, J lost 2 bases, and 11 bases stayed unmatched. Germline CDR1 and CDR2: MNHEY and SVGEGT. This CDR3 is built from 14 residues. DNA of the CDR3: TGTGCCACGACCCGGGACAGAGCGACCTACGAGCAGTACTTC. Translated: CATTRDRATYEQYF.

V gene TRBV7-9 combines with J gene TRBJ1-3; the match to TRBD1 covers 8 bases. The CDR3 is 14 amino acids. The germline CDR1 and CDR2 sequences are SEHNR and FQNEAQ (reference sequence). The V and J ends lost 6 bases and 10 bases, in that order; junction bases with no gene match: 11. The CDR3 protein is CASRSDRDSATIYF. As DNA, the CDR3 is TGTGCCAGCAGATCGGACAGGGATTCGGCTACCATATATTTT. Full variable domain (remainder filled in from reference TRBV7-9 and TRBJ1-3): DTGVSQNPRHKITKRGQNVTFRCDPISEHNRLYWYRQTLGQGPEFLTYFQNEAQLEKSRLLSDRFSAERPKGSFSTLEIQRTEQGDSAMYLCASRSDRDSATIYFGEGSWLTVV.

A few counts support this clonotype. This chain links TRBV20-1 with TRBJ1-2, with 9 bases lining up with TRBD1. Germline values: CDR1 DFQATT, CDR2 SNEGSKA (reference sequence). The CDR3 length is 15 residues. V trimming: 0 bases; J trimming: 8 bases; junction bases outside the gene matches: 10. Here the CDR3 DNA reads TGCAGTGCTAGAGATCGGGACAGGGTTCTTTACGGCTACACCTTC. Translated, it gives CSARDRDRVLYGYTF.

This chain uses TRBV6-5 with TRBJ1-2; D not certain. This CDR3 contains 14 residues. Germline values: CDR1 MNHEY, CDR2 SVGAGI. Trimming took 2 bases from V and 3 from J, leaving 10 bases between them. For the CDR3, the DNA is TGTGCCAGCAGTTACGTTACTGAGTACTATGGCTACACCTTC. Residues: CASSYVTEYYGYTF.

This chain uses TRBV18 with TRBJ2-5; 8 positions match TRBD1. CDR1 and CDR2 from the germline V gene are KGHSH and LQKENI. Unmatched junction bases numbered 12, after V lost 5 bases and J lost 4 bases. This CDR3 is 16 amino acids long. CDR3 amino acids: CASSSTRTGLGETQYF. CDR3 DNA sequence: TGTGCCAGCTCATCAACTAGGACAGGGTTGGGAGAGACCCAGTACTTC.

The V and J genes are TRBV10-3 and TRBJ2-3, with 8 bases lining up with TRBD1. CDR3 length equals 16 residues. In germline, CDR1 is ENHRY, CDR2 SYGVKD. Trimming removed 0 bases from V and 3 bases from J; junction bases left unmatched: 5. CDR3 residues: CAISESRQGRTDTQYF. The CDR3 coding sequence is TGTGCCATCAGTGAGTCGCGACAGGGGAGAACAGATACGCAGTATTTT.

The chain uses TRBV5-5 and TRBJ2-7, with 11 positions matching TRBD2. Germline trimming cut 0 bases from V and 4 bases from J; bases unmatched to any gene: 3. The CDR3 is 15 residues long. Germline lookup yields CDR1 SGHKS and CDR2 YYEKEE (reference sequence). DNA of the CDR3: TGTGCCAGCAGCTTGGTTACTAGCGGGAGTTACGAGCAGTACTTC. Translated: CASSLVTSGSYEQYF.

This clonotype was counted between two and nine times. The J gene is TRBJ2-1, the V gene TRBV10-3; possibly TRBD2 for D (5 bases). V lost 6 bases and J 9 bases, leaving 18 bases between the germline ends. The CDR3 spans 14 residues. Germline V gives CDR1 ENHRY, CDR2 SYGVKD. The CDR3 here is CAISASLWVAEQFF. The CDR3 DNA reads as TGTGCCATCAGCGCTAGCCTATGGGTCGCTGAGCAGTTCTTC.

The rearrangement uses TRBV6-5 and TRBJ1-5, with 7 nucleotides matching TRBD1. The CDR3 extends over 14 amino acids. Germline V gene sequence: CDR1 MNHEY, CDR2 SVGAGI. V shed 5 bases, J shed 5 bases, and the junction held 6 bases outside the gene matches. CDR3 DNA sequence: TGTGCCAGCAGTAACGACAGGGATGATCAGCCCCAGCATTTT. Translated: CASSNDRDDQPQHF.

CDR3 loop: CASSLGRPGTSSYNEQFF. The CDR3 DNA reads TGTGCCAGCAGCTTAGGAAGGCCGGGGACCAGCTCCTACAATGAGCAGTTCTTC. This sequence joins TRBV7-8 and TRBJ2-1; D tentatively fits TRBD1 or TRBD2 (5 bases each). Germline lookup yields CDR1 SGHVS and CDR2 FQNEAQ. Trimming shortened V by 1 base and J by 0 bases, and 16 bases separated the two germline ends. The CDR3 consists of 18 residues.

This clonotype was recorded many times. The chain recombines TRBV29-1 with TRBJ1-1; no firm D call. The CDR3 spans 13 residues. Trimming removed 3 bases from V and 0 bases from J, with 8 bases in between. Germline V gives CDR1 SQVTM, CDR2 ANQGSEA. CDR3 amino acids: CSVEPLMNTEAFF. CDR3 nucleotides: TGCAGCGTTGAGCCTCTTATGAACACTGAAGCTTTCTTT.

This clonotype showed up just a few times. V usage is TRBV6-1 and J usage is TRBJ1-1; D call uncertain. The CDR3 extends over 13 amino acids. Germline values: CDR1 MNHNS, CDR2 SASEGT. Deletions cut 7 bases from V and 1 base from J, with 10 bases between. The CDR3 loop reads CASTKQGNTEAFF. CDR3 nucleotides: TGTGCCAGCACCAAACAAGGGAACACTGAAGCTTTCTTT.

This clonotype was counted only a few times. The chain carries TRBV6-5 and TRBJ1-2; no clear D gene. V gave up 6 bases and J gave up 12 bases, with 20 bases separating them. Germline V gene sequence: CDR1 MNHEY, CDR2 SVGAGI. This CDR3 region has 13 residues. The CDR3 spells CASSRRKGSENTF. Here the CDR3 DNA reads TGTGCCAGCAGCCGCCGCAAGGGCAGCGAAAACACCTTC.

This chain connects TRBV7-9 to TRBJ2-3; 7 bases are shared with TRBD2. This CDR3 has 16 residues. J gave up 0 bases and V 1 base, and 4 bases lay outside the gene matches. The germline V gene encodes CDR1 SEHNR and CDR2 FQNEAQ (reference sequence). The DNA of the CDR3 is TGTGCCAGCAGCTTAGGGAGTAGCGGGAGCACAGATACGCAGTATTTT. Translating gives CASSLGSSGSTDTQYF.

This chain uses TRBV18 with TRBJ2-7, with D hard to call. CDR1 and CDR2 (germline): KGHSH, LQKENI. Trimming pared 2 bases from V and 0 bases from J, leaving 14 bases between. CDR3 length: 16 amino acids. The CDR3 reads CASSPGPRASSYEQYF. DNA of the CDR3: TGTGCCAGCTCACCAGGTCCCCGGGCCAGCTCCTACGAGCAGTACTTC.

This clonotype was detected a few times. V is TRBV6-2 or TRBV6-3 and J is TRBJ1-3; no clear D. Trimming pared 8 bases from V and 2 bases from J, leaving 7 bases between. The germline CDR1 and CDR2 sequences are MNHEY and SVGEGT. The CDR3 has 12 amino acids. In DNA form, the CDR3 reads TGTGCCAGCGGGAAGCCTGGAAACACCATATATTTT. It is translated as CASGKPGNTIYF.

In its sample, this clonotype was seen a few times. The V and J genes are TRBV6-2 or TRBV6-3 and TRBJ2-3, with 10 bases identical to TRBD2. Per the germline V gene, CDR1 is MNHEY and CDR2 is SVGEGT. The CDR3 spans 18 residues. V gave up 5 bases and J gave up 5 bases; unmatched junction bases: 16. This CDR3 reads CASSRGGALAGVGDTQYF. The CDR3 coding sequence is TGTGCCAGCAGTCGCGGCGGGGCGCTAGCGGGAGTCGGAGATACGCAGTATTTT.

This clonotype has more than one count but fewer than ten. The chain couples TRBV10-3 to TRBJ2-1; TRBD2 matches 7 bases. Trimming at V came to 6 bases and at J to 10 bases, leaving 15 bases not matched to a gene. The CDR3 is 15 residues long. CDR1 is ENHRY, CDR2 SYGVKD, per germline. CDR3 bases: TGTGCCATCAGCGCCGCGGCGGGAGCAGGGAACGAGCAGTTCTTC. Translated, it gives CAISAAAGAGNEQFF.

This clonotype was seen at least ten times. V gene TRBV29-1 combines with J gene TRBJ1-1; D remains unclear. In germline, CDR1 is SQVTM, CDR2 ANQGSEA. The CDR3 contains 12 residues. Trimming took 4 bases from V and 2 from J, leaving 8 bases between them. CDR3 region: CSVVRPNTEAFF. The CDR3 DNA reads TGCAGCGTTGTTCGACCCAACACTGAAGCTTTCTTT.

There are a few counts of this clonotype. The chain employs TRBV6-1 and TRBJ1-5, with a possible D match to TRBD1 (6 bases). The CDR3 loop spans 15 amino acids. V shed 5 bases and J shed 0 bases, with 11 bases lying between them. In germline, CDR1 is MNHNS, CDR2 SASEGT. The CDR3 DNA sequence: TGTGCCAGCAGTAAGGGGGAATATAGCAATCAGCCCCAGCATTTT. This codes for CASSKGEYSNQPQHF.